The 4 T cell receptor beta chains reported below all come from one sample, sequenced in a study of T cell responses to AZD1222 COVID-19 vaccine (dated by TCRdb to the early 2020s). Library preparation employed the immunoSEQ multiplex PCR assay. TCRdb stores this immuneACCESS table with in-frame sequences only. Part of the clones is absent; in the studies checked, under half of the shortfall reflects unresolved V genes, and no reason is known for the rest. The sample table contains about 160,000 clones; only one count was recorded for 92% of them. Roughly 4.3% of the sample goes to the ten largest clones. Sample time point, as interpreted from the label and publication: baseline before first vaccination. What the treatment or condition label conveys for this sample: meningococcal conjugate vaccine given as trial control. The sequenced sample was peripheral blood, obtained on day 0 of MenACWY control vaccination. These receptors were collected from an adult in good health.

This clone was detected only once. The chain has TRBV6-5 and TRBJ2-1; TRBD1 agrees at 8 bases. This CDR3 has 11 residues. Germline CDR1 MNHEY, CDR2 SVGAGI. V shed 11 bases and J 8 bases; nucleotides not matched to a gene: 5. The CDR3 DNA follows: TGTGCCTCGGACAGGGTCGATGAGCAGTTCTTC. This codes for CASDRVDEQFF.

J is TRBJ1-5 and V is TRBV6-1; D not certain. V was shortened by 2 bases and J by 0 bases, with 8 bases between the two germline ends. CDR3 size: 15 residues. The germline V gene has CDR1 MNHNS and CDR2 SASEGT. The DNA for the CDR3 is TGTGCCAGCAGTGAATTGCATGGTAGCAATCAGCCCCAGCATTTT. Translation: CASSELHGSNQPQHF.

In its sample, this clone was seen once. The rearrangement joins TRBV19 to TRBJ1-3, with 7 bases fitting TRBD1. CDR1 LNHDA and CDR2 SQIVND come from the germline V gene (reference sequence). V was pared by 7 bases and J by 8 bases, with 11 bases of the junction left unmatched. This CDR3 contains 14 residues. CDR3 protein: CASKAGQYRDTIYF. CDR3 sequence (DNA): TGTGCCAGTAAAGCGGGACAGTATCGTGACACCATATATTTT.

As for this clone: At the DNA level, this CDR3 is encoded by other sequences in the same sample as well. The rearrangement joins TRBV12-3 or TRBV12-4 to TRBJ1-1; TRBD1 matches at 8 bases. This CDR3 contains 13 residues. Unmatched junction bases numbered 2, after V lost 3 bases and J lost 5 bases. DNA for the CDR3: TGTGCCAGCAGTTTCGACAGGGGAACTGAAGCTTTCTTT. Amino acids: CASSFDRGTEAFF.